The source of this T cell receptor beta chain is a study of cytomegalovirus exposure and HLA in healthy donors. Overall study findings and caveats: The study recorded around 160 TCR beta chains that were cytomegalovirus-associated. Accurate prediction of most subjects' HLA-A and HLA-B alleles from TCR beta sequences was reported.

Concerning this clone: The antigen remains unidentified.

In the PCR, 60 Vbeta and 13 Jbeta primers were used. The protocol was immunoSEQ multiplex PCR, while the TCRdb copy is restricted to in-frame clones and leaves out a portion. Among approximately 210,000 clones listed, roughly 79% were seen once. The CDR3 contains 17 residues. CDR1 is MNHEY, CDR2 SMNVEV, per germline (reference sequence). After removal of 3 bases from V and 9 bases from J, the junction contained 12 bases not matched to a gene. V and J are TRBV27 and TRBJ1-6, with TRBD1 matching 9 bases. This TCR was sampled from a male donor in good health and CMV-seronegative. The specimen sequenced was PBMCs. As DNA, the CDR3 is TGTGCCAGCAGTTTCCCATCCGGACAGGGGATTGCTTCACCCCTCCACTTT. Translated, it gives CASSFPSGQGIASPLHF.